Listed below are T cell receptor beta chains from one sample, sequenced in a study of regulatory T cells in long-lasting Graves disease. TCRdb reanalysed the multiplex PCR reads using MiXCR and keeps one entry per CDR3 protein. The sample carries 400,000 to 500,000 distinct CDR3 sequences, 14% recorded once. In addition, the sample was reused for a study of T cells in Graves' hyperthyroidism and ophthalmopathy.

The sequenced sample was peripheral blood mononuclear cells (PBMCs), obtained at new diagnosis, from a patient treated with antithyroid drugs. These receptors were obtained from a woman between 50 and 59 years old with Graves disease. Each CDR3 is given with its conserved first and last residue. Fields, in order: clone size, J gene, V gene, D gene, CDR3 protein, CDR3 DNA. A D gene is named only where the DNA matches it firmly. For some rows the clone size is stated as once, few or many, or as a class when expanded; others skip it.

abundance: once
j_gene: TRBJ1-4
v_gene: TRBV4-1
d_gene: TRBD1
CDR3aa: CASSQLSKTGGGLSLNEKLFF
CDR3nt: TGCGCCAGCAGCCAACTATCTAAAACAGGGGGCGGTTTGAGCTTAAATGAAAAACTGTTTTTT

abundance: many
j_gene: TRBJ2-5
v_gene: TRBV7-3
d_gene: TRBD1
CDR3aa: CASSLGVMGQGKETQYF
CDR3nt: TGTGCCAGCAGCTTAGGGGTCATGGGACAGGGGAAAGAGACCCAGTACTTC

abundance: many
j_gene: TRBJ2-7
v_gene: TRBV7-9
d_gene: NA
CDR3aa: CASSADSGGLYEQYF
CDR3nt: TGTGCCAGCAGCGCCGACTCCGGGGGGCTCTACGAGCAGTACTTC

abundance: few
j_gene: TRBJ2-2
v_gene: TRBV7-6
d_gene: TRBD2
CDR3aa: CASSSLSGTSGRGTGELFF
CDR3nt: TGTGCCAGCAGCTCACTAAGCGGGACTAGCGGGAGGGGCACCGGGGAGCTGTTTTTT

abundance: many
j_gene: TRBJ1-4
v_gene: TRBV12-3/TRBV12-4
d_gene: TRBD1
CDR3aa: CASSPRGGDSFEKLFF
CDR3nt: TGTGCCAGCAGCCCTCGTGGGGGGGACAGCTTCGAAAAACTGTTTTTT

abundance: many
j_gene: TRBJ2-1
v_gene: TRBV28
d_gene: NA
CDR3aa: CASSLGQGPNEQFF
CDR3nt: TGTGCCAGCAGTTTAGGTCAGGGTCCGAATGAGCAGTTCTTC

abundance: many
j_gene: TRBJ1-5
v_gene: TRBV6-1
d_gene: NA
CDR3aa: CASRAQGEQPQHF
CDR3nt: TGTGCCAGCAGGGCGCAGGGAGAGCAGCCCCAGCATTTT

abundance: few
j_gene: TRBJ1-6
v_gene: TRBV3-1
d_gene: TRBD1
CDR3aa: CASSQDPFTGDNSPLHF
CDR3nt: TGTGCCAGCAGCCAAGATCCATTCACAGGGGACAATTCACCCCTCCACTTT

abundance: few
j_gene: TRBJ2-4
v_gene: TRBV14
d_gene: TRBD2
CDR3aa: CASSPNGGATSVQYF
CDR3nt: TGTGCCAGCAGCCCCAACGGGGGGGCGACGTCGGTTCAGTACTTC

abundance: NA
j_gene: TRBJ2-1
v_gene: TRBV20-1
d_gene: NA
CDR3aa: CSARENEEQFF
CDR3nt: TGCAGTGCTAGGGAAAACGAAGAGCAGTTCTTC

abundance: NA
j_gene: TRBJ2-1
v_gene: TRBV19
d_gene: TRBD2
CDR3aa: CASSMGLAGGPEFF
CDR3nt: TGTGCCAGTAGTATGGGACTAGCGGGAGGGCCAGAGTTCTTC

abundance: many
j_gene: TRBJ2-1
v_gene: TRBV7-2
d_gene: TRBD2
CDR3aa: CASSLVAGGWDDQFF
CDR3nt: TGTGCCAGCAGCTTAGTAGCGGGAGGCTGGGATGATCAGTTCTTC

abundance: many
j_gene: TRBJ1-1
v_gene: TRBV7-9
d_gene: NA
CDR3aa: CASSFVEKKAFF
CDR3nt: TGTGCCAGCAGCTTCGTGGAGAAGAAGGCTTTCTTT

abundance: few
j_gene: TRBJ2-1
v_gene: TRBV5-4
d_gene: NA
CDR3aa: CASSPRDGAYNEQFF
CDR3nt: TGTGCCAGCAGCCCGCGGGACGGAGCCTACAATGAGCAGTTCTTC

abundance: NA
j_gene: TRBJ1-1
v_gene: TRBV5-5
d_gene: NA
CDR3aa: CASSRGGRWTEAFF
CDR3nt: TGTGCCAGCAGCCGGGGTGGACGTTGGACTGAAGCTTTCTTT

abundance: many
j_gene: TRBJ2-3
v_gene: TRBV27
d_gene: NA
CDR3aa: CASSRPGTRSTDTQYF
CDR3nt: TGTGCCAGCAGTCGCCCCGGGACACGAAGCACAGATACGCAGTATTTT

abundance: NA
j_gene: TRBJ2-7
v_gene: TRBV28
d_gene: NA
CDR3aa: CATKIQGGGEQYF
CDR3nt: TGTGCCACCAAAATTCAGGGGGGTGGCGAGCAGTACTTC

abundance: NA
j_gene: TRBJ2-1
v_gene: TRBV5-5
d_gene: NA
CDR3aa: CASSLARAGGGREYNEQFF
CDR3nt: TGTGCCAGCAGCTTGGCGAGGGCAGGGGGCGGGCGGGAGTACAATGAGCAGTTCTTC

abundance: NA
j_gene: TRBJ2-1
v_gene: TRBV12-3/TRBV12-4
d_gene: NA
CDR3aa: CASSFWASNEQFF
CDR3nt: TGTGCCAGCAGTTTTTGGGCGTCAAATGAGCAGTTCTTC

abundance: few
j_gene: TRBJ2-7
v_gene: TRBV12-3/TRBV12-4
d_gene: TRBD1
CDR3aa: CASSRSGQGSHEQYF
CDR3nt: TGTGCCAGCAGTCGATCGGGACAGGGATCCCACGAGCAGTACTTC

abundance: few
j_gene: TRBJ2-1
v_gene: TRBV6-2/TRBV6-3
d_gene: NA
CDR3aa: CASSELGTPYNEQFF
CDR3nt: TGTGCCAGCAGTGAATTGGGGACACCTTACAATGAGCAGTTCTTC

abundance: NA
j_gene: TRBJ1-6
v_gene: TRBV27
d_gene: NA
CDR3aa: CASSLGVSYNSPLHF
CDR3nt: TGTGCCAGCAGTTTGGGGGTCTCCTATAATTCACCCCTCCACTTT

abundance: many
j_gene: TRBJ2-1
v_gene: TRBV12-3/TRBV12-4
d_gene: NA
CDR3aa: CASRRSERRYNEQFF
CDR3nt: TGTGCCAGCAGGCGATCCGAGCGTAGATACAATGAGCAGTTCTTC

abundance: many
j_gene: TRBJ2-7
v_gene: TRBV12-3/TRBV12-4
d_gene: NA
CDR3aa: CASKHRDSSYEQYF
CDR3nt: TGTGCCAGCAAACACCGGGACTCCTCCTACGAGCAGTACTTC

abundance: many
j_gene: TRBJ2-1
v_gene: TRBV12-3/TRBV12-4
d_gene: TRBD2
CDR3aa: CASSLSSGEEQFF
CDR3nt: TGTGCCAGCAGTTTGTCTAGCGGGGAGGAGCAGTTCTTC

abundance: NA
j_gene: TRBJ2-1
v_gene: TRBV6-1
d_gene: NA
CDR3aa: CASSEYEATLKFF
CDR3nt: TGTGCCAGCAGTGAATATGAGGCTACGTTGAAGTTCTTC

abundance: few
j_gene: TRBJ2-6
v_gene: TRBV11-2
d_gene: TRBD1
CDR3aa: CASSLGTWAGGSGANVLTF
CDR3nt: TGTGCCAGCAGCTTAGGGACCTGGGCAGGGGGCTCTGGGGCCAACGTCCTGACTTTC

abundance: NA
j_gene: TRBJ2-7
v_gene: TRBV6-4
d_gene: TRBD2
CDR3aa: CASSDQGLPFYEQYF
CDR3nt: TGTGCCAGCAGTGATCAGGGACTACCCTTCTACGAGCAGTACTTC

abundance: NA
j_gene: TRBJ2-5
v_gene: TRBV19
d_gene: NA
CDR3aa: CASSIHAGAQETQYF
CDR3nt: TGTGCCAGTAGTATTCACGCAGGGGCCCAAGAGACCCAGTACTTC

abundance: many
j_gene: TRBJ2-1
v_gene: TRBV3-1
d_gene: NA
CDR3aa: CASTNLGRDDNEQFF
CDR3nt: TGTGCCAGCACCAACCTCGGCAGGGACGACAATGAGCAGTTCTTC

abundance: many
j_gene: TRBJ2-1
v_gene: TRBV6-2/TRBV6-3
d_gene: TRBD1
CDR3aa: CASSYGTGPNEQFF
CDR3nt: TGTGCCAGCAGTTACGGGACAGGGCCCAATGAGCAGTTCTTC

abundance: many
j_gene: TRBJ1-2
v_gene: TRBV12-3/TRBV12-4
d_gene: TRBD1
CDR3aa: CASSPVVQGARGYTF
CDR3nt: TGTGCCAGCAGCCCCGTCGTACAGGGGGCACGGGGCTACACCTTC

abundance: many
j_gene: TRBJ2-7
v_gene: TRBV6-1
d_gene: NA
CDR3aa: CASRPPRTQNYEQYF
CDR3nt: TGTGCCAGCAGGCCTCCCCGGACTCAAAACTACGAGCAGTACTTC

abundance: NA
j_gene: TRBJ2-1
v_gene: TRBV7-2
d_gene: NA
CDR3aa: CASSLVGGLTYNEQFF
CDR3nt: TGTGCCAGCAGCTTAGTTGGGGGGCTGACCTACAATGAGCAGTTCTTC

abundance: many
j_gene: TRBJ2-3
v_gene: TRBV20-1
d_gene: NA
CDR3aa: CSARDASTDTQYF
CDR3nt: TGCAGTGCTAGAGACGCTAGCACAGATACGCAGTATTTT

abundance: many
j_gene: TRBJ2-7
v_gene: TRBV30
d_gene: NA
CDR3aa: CAWSVGSWSGDEQYF
CDR3nt: TGTGCCTGGAGTGTAGGTTCGTGGTCTGGGGACGAGCAGTACTTC

abundance: NA
j_gene: TRBJ1-2
v_gene: TRBV6-2/TRBV6-3
d_gene: NA
CDR3aa: CASSYPQRAGTNYGYTF
CDR3nt: TGTGCCAGCAGTTACCCACAACGGGCAGGGACTAACTATGGCTACACCTTC

abundance: many
j_gene: TRBJ1-5
v_gene: TRBV2
d_gene: TRBD1
CDR3aa: CASSSGTEFRGRQPQHF
CDR3nt: TGTGCCAGCAGTTCCGGGACAGAGTTCCGAGGACGTCAGCCCCAGCATTTT

abundance: few
j_gene: TRBJ2-5
v_gene: TRBV29-1
d_gene: NA
CDR3aa: CSVDGRGGQETQYF
CDR3nt: TGCAGCGTTGACGGGCGCGGAGGACAAGAGACCCAGTACTTC

abundance: NA
j_gene: TRBJ2-3
v_gene: TRBV6-1
d_gene: NA
CDR3aa: CARPRQSGPFLGSTDTQYF
CDR3nt: TGTGCCAGACCAAGACAGTCCGGTCCGTTTCTGGGATCCACAGATACGCAGTATTTT

abundance: many
j_gene: TRBJ1-1
v_gene: TRBV2
d_gene: NA
CDR3aa: CASRKTLRPEAFF
CDR3nt: TGTGCCAGCAGAAAGACATTAAGGCCTGAAGCTTTCTTT

abundance: few
j_gene: TRBJ2-5
v_gene: TRBV2
d_gene: NA
CDR3aa: CASRGTMNTNLQETQYF
CDR3nt: TGTGCCAGCAGAGGGACAATGAATACCAACCTTCAAGAGACCCAGTACTTC